A selection of T cell receptor beta chains follows, all from one sample in a study of shared clonotypes between healthy human individuals. The method was immunoSEQ multiplex PCR; TCRdb's version includes in-frame clones alone and lacks a portion of them. The sample lists fewer than 500,000 clones, over 75% seen once, with around 13% in the top ten. Input material: PBMCs. The receptor set was obtained from a woman between 35 and 50 years old in good health. Some clones in this sample may be carry-over from other donors' samples. CDR3s include the opening cysteine and the closing phenylalanine or tryptophan. The order of the fields is clone size, V gene, D gene, J gene, CDR3 protein, CDR3 DNA. D genes are given only for firm matches. Size is stated for part of the rows, as once, few or many counts, or as a class when the clone is expanded.

clone_size: -; v_call: TRBV6-5; d_call: -; j_call: TRBJ1-2; cdr3_aa: CASSYREREGYTF; cdr3_nt: TGTGCCAGCAGTTACAGGGAACGTGAAGGCTACACCTTC
clone_size: -; v_call: TRBV15; d_call: TRBD2; j_call: TRBJ2-5; cdr3_aa: CATSRGTSGQETQYF; cdr3_nt: TGTGCCACCAGCAGAGGCACTAGCGGCCAAGAGACCCAGTACTTC
clone_size: -; v_call: TRBV18; d_call: -; j_call: TRBJ2-7; cdr3_aa: CASSPRMSNGSYEQYF; cdr3_nt: TGTGCCAGCTCACCACGTATGTCCAACGGGTCCTACGAGCAGTACTTC
clone_size: -; v_call: TRBV29-1; d_call: -; j_call: TRBJ2-7; cdr3_aa: CSVARRESGEQYF; cdr3_nt: TGCAGCGTTGCGCGGAGGGAGAGCGGCGAGCAGTACTTC
clone_size: -; v_call: TRBV28; d_call: TRBD1; j_call: TRBJ2-3; cdr3_aa: CASSAGTGGLIKDTQYF; cdr3_nt: TGTGCCAGCAGTGCCGGGACAGGGGGCCTAATCAAGGATACGCAGTATTTT
clone_size: many; v_call: TRBV4-3; d_call: TRBD2; j_call: TRBJ2-3; cdr3_aa: CASSQDRGLGADTQYF; cdr3_nt: TGCGCCAGCAGCCAAGATAGGGGACTAGGCGCAGATACGCAGTATTTT
clone_size: medium-sized; v_call: TRBV4-3; d_call: -; j_call: TRBJ2-3; cdr3_aa: CASSQEAIRTDTQYF; cdr3_nt: TGCGCCAGCAGCCAAGAGGCCATTCGCACAGATACGCAGTATTTT
clone_size: -; v_call: TRBV19; d_call: -; j_call: TRBJ2-1; cdr3_aa: CASSIEAGRNNEQFF; cdr3_nt: TGTGCCAGTAGTATAGAGGCAGGGCGGAACAATGAGCAGTTCTTC
clone_size: -; v_call: TRBV5-6; d_call: TRBD2; j_call: TRBJ2-7; cdr3_aa: CASSSPGLAYEQYF; cdr3_nt: TGTGCCAGCAGCTCCCCGGGACTAGCCTACGAGCAGTACTTC
clone_size: few; v_call: TRBV7-9; d_call: -; j_call: TRBJ1-1; cdr3_aa: CASSSRQEATEAFF; cdr3_nt: TGTGCCAGCAGCTCAAGACAGGAGGCAACTGAAGCTTTCTTT
clone_size: many; v_call: TRBV21-1; d_call: -; j_call: TRBJ2-1; cdr3_aa: CASSKERAGSYNEQFF; cdr3_nt: TGTGCCAGCAGCAAAGAGAGAGCAGGGAGCTACAATGAGCAGTTCTTC
clone_size: once; v_call: TRBV9; d_call: -; j_call: TRBJ2-1; cdr3_aa: CASSVGEDNEQFF; cdr3_nt: TGTGCCAGCAGCGTAGGGGAGGACAATGAGCAGTTCTTC
clone_size: -; v_call: TRBV11-2; d_call: -; j_call: TRBJ2-1; cdr3_aa: CASSSQGYNEQFF; cdr3_nt: TGTGCCAGCAGCTCTCAGGGTTACAATGAGCAGTTCTTC
clone_size: -; v_call: TRBV5-4; d_call: TRBD2; j_call: TRBJ2-1; cdr3_aa: CASTATASGRSNEQFF; cdr3_nt: TGTGCCAGCACCGCCACCGCCAGCGGGAGGAGCAATGAGCAGTTCTTC
clone_size: -; v_call: TRBV7-2; d_call: TRBD2; j_call: TRBJ2-1; cdr3_aa: CASSLMGTSRGNEQFF; cdr3_nt: TGTGCCAGCAGCTTAATGGGGACTAGCCGTGGGAATGAGCAGTTCTTC